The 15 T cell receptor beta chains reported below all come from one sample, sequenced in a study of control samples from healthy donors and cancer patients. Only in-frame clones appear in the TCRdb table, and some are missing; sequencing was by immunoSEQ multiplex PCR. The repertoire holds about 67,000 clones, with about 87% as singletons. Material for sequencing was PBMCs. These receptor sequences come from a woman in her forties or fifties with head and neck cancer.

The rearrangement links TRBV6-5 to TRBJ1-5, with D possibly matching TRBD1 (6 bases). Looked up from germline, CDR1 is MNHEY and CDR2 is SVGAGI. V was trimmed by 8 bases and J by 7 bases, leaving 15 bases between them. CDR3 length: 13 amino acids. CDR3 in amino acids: CASLLGAGQPQHF. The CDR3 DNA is TGTGCCAGCCTTCTGGGGGCCGGACAGCCCCAGCATTTT.

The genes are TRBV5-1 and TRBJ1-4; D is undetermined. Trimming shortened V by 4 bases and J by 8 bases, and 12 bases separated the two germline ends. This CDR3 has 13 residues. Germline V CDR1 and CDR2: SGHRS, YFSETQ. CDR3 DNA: TGCGCCAGCAGCACCCTACGCCGAGAAAAACTGTTTTTT. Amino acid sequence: CASSTLRREKLFF.

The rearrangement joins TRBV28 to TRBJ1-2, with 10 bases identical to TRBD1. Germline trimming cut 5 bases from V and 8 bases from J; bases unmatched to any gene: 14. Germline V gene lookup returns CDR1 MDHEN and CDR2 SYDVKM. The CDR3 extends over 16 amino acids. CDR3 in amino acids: CASSPGTGVLTGGYTF. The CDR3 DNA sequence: TGTGCCAGCAGTCCCGGGACAGGGGTTCTTACAGGCGGCTACACCTTC.

The chain's CDR3 is CASSLGTGDNSPLHF. The CDR3 DNA is TGTGCCAGCAGCTTGGGGACAGGGGATAATTCACCCCTCCACTTT. The rearrangement joins TRBV7-3 to TRBJ1-6, with TRBD1 matching over 10 bases. With V trimmed by 3 bases and J by 5 bases, 1 base remained unmatched. The CDR3 contains 15 residues. CDR1 and CDR2 from the germline V gene are SGHTA and FQGTGA.

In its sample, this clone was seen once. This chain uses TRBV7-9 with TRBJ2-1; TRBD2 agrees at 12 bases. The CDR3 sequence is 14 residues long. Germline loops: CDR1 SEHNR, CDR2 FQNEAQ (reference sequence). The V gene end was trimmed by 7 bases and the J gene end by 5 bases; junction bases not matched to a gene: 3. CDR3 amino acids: CASMRTSGNNEQFF. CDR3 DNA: TGTGCCAGCATGAGGACTAGCGGGAACAATGAGCAGTTCTTC.

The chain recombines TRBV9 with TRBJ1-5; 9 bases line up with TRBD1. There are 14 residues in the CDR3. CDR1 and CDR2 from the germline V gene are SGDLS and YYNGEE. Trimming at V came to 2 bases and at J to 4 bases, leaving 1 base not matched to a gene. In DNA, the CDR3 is TGTGCCAGCAGCGTGACAGGGGGTAATCAGCCCCAGCATTTT. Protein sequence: CASSVTGGNQPQHF.

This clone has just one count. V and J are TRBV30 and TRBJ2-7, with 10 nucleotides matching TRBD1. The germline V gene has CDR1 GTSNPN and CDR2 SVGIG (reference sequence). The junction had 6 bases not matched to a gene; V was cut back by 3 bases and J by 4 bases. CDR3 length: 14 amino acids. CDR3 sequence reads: CAWRAPGQGYEQYF. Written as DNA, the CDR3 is TGTGCCTGGAGGGCTCCGGGACAGGGGTACGAGCAGTACTTC.

This CDR3 reads CASSFSLDSNTGELFF. In nucleotides, the CDR3 is TGTGCCAGCAGTTTCTCCCTGGACTCGAACACCGGGGAGCTGTTTTTT. V and J are TRBV28 and TRBJ2-2; tentative D call: TRBD2 (5 bases). The CDR3 runs to 16 residues. The V and J ends lost 3 bases and 0 bases respectively, with 11 bases between them. From germline, CDR1 is MDHEN and CDR2 SYDVKM.

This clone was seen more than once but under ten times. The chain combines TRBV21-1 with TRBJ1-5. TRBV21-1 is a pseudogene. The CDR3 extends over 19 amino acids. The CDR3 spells CASSKGDPPGRDGNQPQHF. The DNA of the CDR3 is TGTGCCAGCAGCAAAGGGGACCCACCAGGGCGGGATGGCAATCAGCCCCAGCATTTT.

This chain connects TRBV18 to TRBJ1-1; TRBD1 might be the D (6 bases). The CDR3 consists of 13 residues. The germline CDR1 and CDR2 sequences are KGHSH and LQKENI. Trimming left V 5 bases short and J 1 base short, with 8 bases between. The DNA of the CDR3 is TGTGCCAGCTCAGAGACAGGGAACACTGAAGCTTTCTTT. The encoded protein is CASSETGNTEAFF. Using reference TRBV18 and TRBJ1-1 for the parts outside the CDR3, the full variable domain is NAGVMQNPRHLVRRRGQEARLRCSPMKGHSHVYWYRQLPEEGLKFMVYLQKENIIDESGMPKERFSAEFPKEGPSILRIQQVVRGDSAAYFCASSETGNTEAFFGQGTRLTVV.

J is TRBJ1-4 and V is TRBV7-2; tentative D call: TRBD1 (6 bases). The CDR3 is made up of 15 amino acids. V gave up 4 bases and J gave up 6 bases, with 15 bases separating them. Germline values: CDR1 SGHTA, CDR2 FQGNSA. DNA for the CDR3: TGTGCCAGCAGCTCCACAGGGTTGAGAGATGAAAAACTGTTTTTT. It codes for CASSSTGLRDEKLFF.

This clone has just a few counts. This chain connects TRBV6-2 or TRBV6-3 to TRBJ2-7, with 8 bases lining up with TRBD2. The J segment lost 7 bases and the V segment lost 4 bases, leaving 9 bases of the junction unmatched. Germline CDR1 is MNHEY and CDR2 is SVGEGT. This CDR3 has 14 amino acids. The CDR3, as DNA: TGTGCCAGCAGTTTGACTAGCGTGGTGGGTGAGCAGTACTTC. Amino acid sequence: CASSLTSVVGEQYF.

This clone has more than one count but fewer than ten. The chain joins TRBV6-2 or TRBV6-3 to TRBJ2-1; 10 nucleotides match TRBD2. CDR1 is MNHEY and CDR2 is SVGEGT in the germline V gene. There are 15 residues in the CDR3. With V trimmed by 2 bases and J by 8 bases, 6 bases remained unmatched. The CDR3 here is CASSYSSGGSDEQFF. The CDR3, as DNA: TGTGCCAGCAGTTACAGTAGCGGGGGGAGCGATGAGCAGTTCTTC.

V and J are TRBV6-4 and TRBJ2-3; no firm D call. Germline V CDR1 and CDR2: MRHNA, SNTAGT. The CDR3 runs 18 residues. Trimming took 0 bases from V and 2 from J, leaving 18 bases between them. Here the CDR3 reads CASSDSLGPPRSTDTQYF. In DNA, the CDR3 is TGTGCCAGCAGTGACTCTTTAGGACCCCCGAGGTCCACAGATACGCAGTATTTT.

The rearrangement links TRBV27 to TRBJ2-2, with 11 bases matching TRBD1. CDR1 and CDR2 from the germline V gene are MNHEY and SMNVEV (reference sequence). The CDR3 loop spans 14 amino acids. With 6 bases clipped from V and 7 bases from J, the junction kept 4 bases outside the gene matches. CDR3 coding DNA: TGTGCCAGCAGCACCGGGACAGGGGGCGGGGAGCTGTTTTTT. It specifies CASSTGTGGGELFF.